Listed below are T cell receptor beta chains from one sample, sequenced in a study of blood T cell repertoires in COVID-19. Sequencing used immunoSEQ multiplex PCR; TCRdb keeps in-frame clones, though not all of them. The sample consists of approximately 200,000 clones, more than 80% of them appearing once. Input material: peripheral blood. These receptor sequences come from a man aged 25 to 45 with COVID-19, enrolled during active disease. Both conserved end residues are part of each CDR3. Fields, in order: J gene, V gene, D gene, clone size, CDR3 protein, CDR3 DNA. A D gene is named only where the DNA matches it firmly. A row's size may be missing; if present it is once, few, many or a size class.

>TRBJ2-7|TRBV5-6|TRBD2|-
CASSAGGVRYEQYF
TGTGCCAGCAGTGCGGGAGGGGTTAGGTACGAGCAGTACTTC
>TRBJ2-7|TRBV5-1|TRBD1|-
CASSLGTGPIYEQYF
TGCGCCAGCAGCTTGGGGACAGGGCCCATATACGAGCAGTACTTC
>TRBJ2-1|TRBV9|TRBD2|once
CASSVGLAGGGEQFF
TGTGCCAGCAGCGTAGGACTAGCGGGAGGGGGTGAGCAGTTCTTC
>TRBJ1-6|TRBV28|-|-
CASSSQGSPLHF
TGTGCCAGCAGTTCCCAGGGTTCACCCCTCCACTTT
>TRBJ2-3|TRBV3-1/TRBV3-2|TRBD2|once
CASSSRGSGTGDTQYF
TGTGCCAGCAGCAGCAGGGGTAGCGGGACTGGAGATACGCAGTATTTT
>TRBJ1-6|TRBV6-1|TRBD1|-
CASSDRTGLNSPLHF
TGTGCCAGCAGTGATCGGACAGGGCTAAATTCACCCCTCCACTTT
>TRBJ2-2|TRBV18|TRBD1|-
CASSPIVGTGNTGELFF
TGTGCCAGCTCACCAATTGTAGGGACAGGGAACACCGGGGAGCTGTTTTTT
>TRBJ1-5|TRBV15|-|-
CATSREELTAHQPQHF
TGTGCCACCAGCAGAGAAGAGTTGACAGCCCATCAGCCCCAGCATTTT
>TRBJ1-4|TRBV27|TRBD1|-
CASSIGTAHGEKLFF
TGTGCCAGCAGTATAGGGACAGCTCACGGTGAAAAACTGTTTTTT
>TRBJ1-2|TRBV12-3/TRBV12-4|-|-
CASSLTGNYGYTF
TGTGCCAGCAGTTTAACGGGAAACTATGGCTACACCTTC
>TRBJ1-5|TRBV7-2|-|-
CASSLDSAGQPQHF
TGTGCCAGCAGCCTTGACAGCGCAGGTCAGCCCCAGCATTTT
>TRBJ1-3|TRBV18|-|-
CASSPPPGAVGNTIYF
TGTGCCAGCTCACCACCCCCAGGGGCAGTTGGAAACACCATATATTTT
>TRBJ2-1|TRBV11-3|-|-
CASSLLSGGFDEQFF
TGTGCCAGCAGCTTACTGTCCGGGGGATTCGATGAGCAGTTCTTC
>TRBJ1-2|TRBV20-1|-|once
CSAAGGEGYTF
TGCAGTGCAGCGGGGGGCGAGGGCTACACCTTC
>TRBJ2-2|TRBV27|-|-
CASSPLRQQGGGELFF
TGTGCCAGCAGTCCTCTCCGCCAGCAGGGCGGCGGGGAGCTGTTTTTT
>TRBJ2-3|TRBV21-1|-|-
CASSKAIPGGVATQYF
TGTGCCAGCAGCAAAGCTATCCCGGGGGGCGTAGCTACGCAGTATTTT
>TRBJ2-1|TRBV7-2|-|-
CASSLGRVLGNEQFF
TGTGCCAGCAGCTTAGGCAGGGTTTTAGGCAATGAGCAGTTCTTC
>TRBJ1-2|TRBV28|-|-
CASSTYGYTF
TGTGCCAGCAGCACTTATGGCTACACCTTC
>TRBJ1-5|TRBV7-8|-|-
CASSRQENQPQHF
TGTGCCAGCAGCCGACAGGAAAATCAGCCCCAGCATTTT
>TRBJ2-3|TRBV18|TRBD2|-
CASSGTSGADTQYF
TGTGCCAGCTCCGGGACTAGCGGCGCAGATACGCAGTATTTT
>TRBJ2-1|TRBV5-1|TRBD1|-
CASSGTGDSYNEQFF
TGCGCCAGCAGCGGAACAGGGGACTCCTACAATGAGCAGTTCTTC
>TRBJ2-1|TRBV2|-|-
CASSERREQFF
TGTGCCAGCAGTGAACGGCGGGAGCAGTTCTTC
>TRBJ1-4|TRBV27|TRBD1|-
CASTGLRTGGTNEKLFF
TGTGCCAGCACCGGCCTCCGGACAGGGGGAACTAATGAAAAACTGTTTTTT
>TRBJ1-5|TRBV7-2|-|-
CASSPPGTFSSPQHF
TGTGCCAGCAGCCCTCCCGGGACATTTAGTTCGCCCCAGCATTTT
>TRBJ1-1|TRBV6-2/TRBV6-3|TRBD1|-
CASSRNPTGGAGDTEAFF
TGTGCCAGCAGTCGGAACCCGACAGGGGGGGCCGGGGACACTGAAGCTTTCTTT
>TRBJ2-7|TRBV27|TRBD1|-
CASSLLGGPAYYEQYF
TGTGCCAGCAGTTTATTAGGGGGCCCTGCATATTACGAGCAGTACTTC
>TRBJ1-2|TRBV28|TRBD1|-
CATQIQGAAYGYTF
TGTGCCACCCAAATACAGGGGGCTGCCTATGGCTACACCTTC
>TRBJ2-4|TRBV24-1|TRBD1|few
CATSEPGQGAAKNIQYF
TGTGCCACCAGTGAGCCAGGACAGGGGGCCGCCAAAAACATTCAGTACTTC
>TRBJ1-3|TRBV5-1|-|-
CASSLDGTGNTIYF
TGCGCCAGCAGCTTGGACGGGACTGGAAACACCATATATTTT
>TRBJ2-3|TRBV7-9|TRBD2|-
CASSLDYRLAGASSTQYF
TGTGCCAGCAGCTTGGATTATCGACTAGCGGGAGCGTCGTCGACGCAGTATTTT
>TRBJ1-2|TRBV6-2/TRBV6-3|-|-
CASSADGDYGYTF
TGTGCCAGCAGTGCAGACGGGGACTATGGCTACACCTTC
>TRBJ1-5|TRBV4-1|-|-
CASSQDQDQPQHF
TGCGCCAGCAGCCAAGATCAGGATCAGCCCCAGCATTTT
>TRBJ1-1|TRBV19|TRBD1|-
CASSRQGGTEAFF
TGTGCCAGTAGTCGACAGGGGGGAACTGAAGCTTTCTTT
>TRBJ1-2|TRBV7-9|-|-
CASSFGAVNYGYTF
TGTGCCAGCAGCTTTGGGGCGGTTAACTATGGCTACACCTTC
>TRBJ2-7|TRBV28|TRBD1|-
CASSMTGKVHYEQYF
TGTGCCAGCAGTATGACAGGGAAGGTCCACTACGAGCAGTACTTC
>TRBJ2-7|TRBV11-2|-|once
CASSLGGKTYEQYF
TGTGCCAGCAGCTTAGGTGGCAAGACCTACGAGCAGTACTTC
>TRBJ1-4|TRBV5-3|-|-
CARKSRQGTATNEKLFF
TGTGCCAGAAAGAGTCGACAAGGGACTGCAACTAATGAAAAACTGTTTTTT
>TRBJ2-6|TRBV6-5|-|-
CASSPGSSGANVLTF
TGTGCCAGCAGTCCCGGGAGCTCTGGGGCCAACGTCCTGACTTTC
>TRBJ2-1|TRBV19|-|-
CASQTGPFSNEQFF
TGTGCCAGTCAGACAGGCCCCTTTAGCAATGAGCAGTTCTTC
>TRBJ1-2|TRBV7-3|-|-
CASSLNTANNYGYTF
TGTGCCAGCAGCTTAAATACAGCCAACAACTATGGCTACACCTTC
>TRBJ1-1|TRBV18|-|-
CASSPPATNTEAFF
TGTGCCAGCTCACCACCGGCAACGAACACTGAAGCTTTCTTT